This passage covers 28 T cell receptor beta chains from one sample sequenced in a study of blood T cell repertoires in COVID-19. The protocol was immunoSEQ multiplex PCR, while the TCRdb copy is restricted to in-frame clones and leaves out a portion. Among about 80,000 clones, about 85% were seen once, and the ten largest hold 8.5% to 10%. Sequenced material: peripheral blood. These receptors were obtained from a human donor in a cohort sampled during active COVID-19.

V usage is TRBV7-2 and J usage is TRBJ1-5, with TRBD1 as a possible D gene (6 bases). Germline-derived CDR1 and CDR2 are SGHTA and FQGNSA. The CDR3 length is 15 residues. V dropped 7 bases and J dropped 5 bases, with 18 bases sitting between them. For the CDR3, the DNA is TGTGCCAGCAACACAGGGTTCAGGCGCGATCAGCCCCAGCATTTT. It encodes CASNTGFRRDQPQHF.

The rearrangement links TRBV2 to TRBJ1-4; D not resolved. Trimming shortened V by 4 bases and J by 4 bases, and 10 bases separated the two germline ends. The CDR3 sequence is 14 residues long. Germline V gives CDR1 SNHLY, CDR2 FYNNEI. CDR3 sequence reads: CASSAGPVNEKLFF. The CDR3 DNA reads TGTGCCAGCAGTGCAGGCCCGGTTAATGAAAAACTGTTTTTT.

For the CDR3, the DNA is TGTGCCAGCAGTAGTTCTGGGCAGGGGGTACGGGGAGAGCAGTTCTTC. Encoded protein: CASSSSGQGVRGEQFF. V usage is TRBV27 and J usage is TRBJ2-1, with TRBD1 matching over 7 bases. V trimming: 5 bases; J trimming: 10 bases; junction bases outside the gene matches: 17. CDR3 length: 16 residues. Germline V gene lookup returns CDR1 MNHEY and CDR2 SMNVEV (reference sequence).

J is TRBJ2-1 and V is TRBV7-3, with 11 bases identical to TRBD2. In germline, CDR1 is SGHTA, CDR2 FQGTGA. This CDR3 has 17 residues. V shed 4 bases, J shed 4 bases, and the junction held 9 bases outside the gene matches. In DNA, the CDR3 is TGTGCCAGCAGCTCCTATCTGACTAGCGGGGATTACAATGAGCAGTTCTTC. Its protein product is CASSSYLTSGDYNEQFF.

The gene calls are TRBV28 and TRBJ2-3, with TRBD2 matching 8 bases. Germline CDR1 and CDR2: MDHEN and SYDVKM. J was trimmed by 0 bases and V by 7 bases; bases with no gene match: 6. This CDR3 has 15 amino acids. CDR3 residues: CASMGGRTSTDTQYF. Written as DNA, the CDR3 is TGTGCCAGCATGGGCGGGAGGACTAGCACAGATACGCAGTATTTT.

The genes are TRBV6-5 and TRBJ1-1; D is possibly TRBD1 (5 bases). Germline CDR1 MNHEY, CDR2 SVGAGI. V shed 3 bases and J shed 3 bases, with 8 bases lying between them. The CDR3 runs 13 residues. The DNA for the CDR3 is TGTGCCAGCAGTTATCAAGGGGACACTGAAGCTTTCTTT. It is translated as CASSYQGDTEAFF.

This rearrangement joins TRBV5-4 to TRBJ2-2, with TRBD1 matching over 7 bases. Germline V gene lookup returns CDR1 SGHNT and CDR2 YYREEE (reference sequence). V dropped 2 bases and J dropped 6; count of bases not matched to a gene: 4. The CDR3 runs 14 residues. CDR3: CASSLRGPAGELFF. In DNA form, the CDR3 reads TGTGCCAGCAGCTTAAGGGGGCCAGCCGGGGAGCTGTTTTTT.

The V call is TRBV21-1, the J call TRBJ2-6; no DNA check was done on the table's D call, TRBD2. TRBV21-1 is an annotated pseudogene. The length of the CDR3 is 17 residues. The CDR3: CASRVEGTSSGANVLTF. The CDR3 DNA reads as TGTGCCAGCAGGGTGGAGGGGACGAGCTCTGGGGCCAACGTCCTGACTTTC.

The count of this clone is one. V gene TRBV27 combines with J gene TRBJ2-7; 8 positions agree with TRBD2. With 6 bases clipped from V and 3 bases from J, the junction kept 7 bases outside the gene matches. The length of the CDR3 is 14 residues. Germline V gene data show CDR1 as MNHEY and CDR2 as SMNVEV (reference sequence). The CDR3 nucleotides read TGTGCCAGCAGACCTAGCGGGCTTAACTACGAGCAGTACTTC. Its translation is CASRPSGLNYEQYF.

V and J are TRBV6-5 and TRBJ1-2; tentative D call: TRBD1 (6 bases). Germline CDR1 and CDR2: MNHEY and SVGAGI. Trimming stripped 6 bases from V and 1 base from J, with 9 bases between. CDR3 length equals 13 residues. The CDR3 DNA sequence: TGTGCCAGCAGCGTACAGGGTAACTATGGCTACACCTTC. Its translation: CASSVQGNYGYTF.

This chain joins TRBV5-1 and TRBJ1-5, with no clear D. V was shortened by 4 bases and J by 0 bases, with 17 bases between the two germline ends. The length of the CDR3 is 17 residues. CDR1 is SGHRS, CDR2 YFSETQ, per germline. CDR3 coding DNA: TGCGCCAGCAGCCACAGAAGCAGTGGGAGTAGCAATCAGCCCCAGCATTTT. Its protein is CASSHRSSGSSNQPQHF.

J is TRBJ1-4 and V is TRBV9; tentatively, D is TRBD1 (6 bases). The CDR3 extends over 16 amino acids. Looked up from germline, CDR1 is SGDLS and CDR2 is YYNGEE. The V gene lost 0 bases and the J gene lost 5 bases, with 14 bases spanning the gap. The CDR3: CASSVASGALNEKLFF. CDR3 nucleotides: TGTGCCAGCAGCGTAGCTTCAGGGGCCCTCAATGAAAAACTGTTTTTT. The full variable domain, completed using reference TRBV9 and TRBJ1-4, is DSGVTQTPKHLITATGQRVTLRCSPRSGDLSVYWYQQSLDQGLQFLIQYYNGEERAKGNILERFSAQQFPDLHSELNLSSLELGDSALYFCASSVASGALNEKLFFGSGTQLSVL.

Here the CDR3 reads CASSPGQVGGYTF. Written as DNA, the CDR3 is TGTGCCAGCAGTCCCGGACAGGTCGGTGGCTACACCTTC. V and J are TRBV27 and TRBJ1-2; 7 bases fit TRBD1. CDR3 length: 13 amino acids. The V gene's germline CDR1 is MNHEY and CDR2 SMNVEV (reference sequence). The V gene end was trimmed by 5 bases and the J gene end by 7 bases; junction bases not matched to a gene: 7.

V is TRBV28 and J is TRBJ2-5, with 8 positions matching TRBD2. Unmatched junction bases numbered 7, after V lost 5 bases and J lost 2 bases. CDR1 and CDR2 from the germline V gene are MDHEN and SYDVKM. This CDR3 contains 15 residues. The CDR3 DNA reads as TGTGCCAGCAGTCCGGGTAGCGGGGTACAAGAGACCCAGTACTTC. It codes for CASSPGSGVQETQYF.

This clone has just a few counts. The chain joins TRBV19 to TRBJ1-2, with D unresolved. This CDR3 region has 15 residues. V lost 2 bases, J lost 4 bases, and 14 bases lay in between. Germline CDR1 reads LNHDA; CDR2 reads SQIVND (reference sequence). CDR3 sequence (DNA): TGTGCCAGTAGTATAAGTAGCAGCCGCGGCTATGGCTACACCTTC. Residues: CASSISSSRGYGYTF.

The rearrangement uses TRBV5-1 and TRBJ2-7, with 11 bases identical to TRBD2. The CDR3 loop spans 16 amino acids. Germline V CDR1 and CDR2: SGHRS, YFSETQ. J lost 3 bases, V lost 0 bases, and 5 bases had no gene match. The CDR3 DNA reads TGCGCCAGCAGCTTGGCCGGAGGGACTAGCGGCTACGAGCAGTACTTC. It translates to CASSLAGGTSGYEQYF.

The chain combines TRBV28 with TRBJ1-5, with a tentative D call TRBD1 (5 bases). Trimming left V 5 bases short and J 4 bases short, with 12 bases between. The CDR3 contains 14 residues. Germline values: CDR1 MDHEN, CDR2 SYDVKM. The CDR3 is CASSNGTANQPQHF. The CDR3 nucleotides read TGTGCCAGCAGTAATGGGACTGCTAATCAGCCCCAGCATTTT.

J is TRBJ2-3 and V is TRBV7-2; TRBD1 might be the D (7 bases). The CDR3 is made up of 15 amino acids. V was clipped by 7 bases and J by 0 bases, with 14 bases between them. Germline CDR1 reads SGHTA; CDR2 reads FQGNSA. The CDR3 region has the DNA TGTGCCAGCACCTTGACAGGGACTAGCACAGATACGCAGTATTTT. Its protein is CASTLTGTSTDTQYF.

The J gene is TRBJ2-3, the V gene TRBV30, with 10 positions matching TRBD2. This CDR3 region has 18 residues. CDR1 is GTSNPN and CDR2 is SVGIG in the germline V gene (reference sequence). V shed 0 bases, J shed 2 bases, and the junction held 11 bases outside the gene matches. CDR3 sequence: CAWSVTAGGPRATDTQYF. In nucleotides, the CDR3 is TGTGCCTGGAGTGTAACAGCGGGAGGGCCGAGGGCCACAGATACGCAGTATTTT.

The rearrangement uses TRBV7-2 and TRBJ1-1; D remains unclear. Germline V gene sequence: CDR1 SGHTA, CDR2 FQGNSA. The CDR3 has 13 residues. Deletions cut 3 bases from V and 3 bases from J, with 8 bases between. This CDR3 reads CASSLAAYTEAFF. CDR3 DNA sequence: TGTGCCAGCAGCTTGGCGGCTTACACTGAAGCTTTCTTT. The full variable domain, its missing parts supplied by reference TRBV7-2 and TRBJ1-1, is GAGVSQSPSNKVTEKGKDVELRCDPISGHTALYWYRQSLGQGLEFLIYFQGNSAPDKSGLPSDRFSAERTGGSVSTLTIQRTQQEDSAVYLCASSLAAYTEAFFGQGTRLTVV.

The chain recombines TRBV28 with TRBJ1-1, with TRBD1 matching over 7 bases. Germline trimming cut 2 bases from V and 6 bases from J; bases unmatched to any gene: 9. The V gene's germline CDR1 is MDHEN and CDR2 SYDVKM. CDR3 length equals 15 residues. As DNA, the CDR3 is TGTGCCAGCAGTTTAGAGGGGGCGAGCGAGGCTGAAGCTTTCTTT. Translation: CASSLEGASEAEAFF. Variable domain in full (rest from reference TRBV28 and TRBJ1-1): DVKVTQSSRYLVKRTGEKVFLECVQDMDHENMFWYRQDPGLGLRLIYFSYDVKMKEKGDIPEGYSVSREKKERFSLILESASTNQTSMYLCASSLEGASEAEAFFGQGTRLTVV.

V is TRBV6-5 and J is TRBJ2-7; TRBD2 matches 12 bases. With 0 bases clipped from V and 6 bases from J, the junction kept 6 bases outside the gene matches. Germline V lookup: CDR1 MNHEY, CDR2 SVGAGI. The CDR3 contains 16 residues. DNA for the CDR3: TGTGCCAGCAGTTACTCGCTCCGACTAGCGGGAGTCGAGCAGTACTTC. Encoded protein: CASSYSLRLAGVEQYF.

The rearrangement links TRBV3-1 (or the pseudogene TRBV3-2) to TRBJ1-2; D is possibly TRBD1 (6 bases). The V end lost 3 bases, the J end lost 5 bases, and 19 bases lay between the germline ends. Germline CDR1 LGHDT, CDR2 YNNKEL (reference sequence). The CDR3 sequence is 16 residues long. The CDR3 spells CASSHKEVRTEYGYTF. The CDR3 region has the DNA TGTGCCAGCAGCCACAAAGAGGTACGGACAGAATATGGCTACACCTTC.

The CDR3 region has the DNA TGTGCCAGCAGCCTAGGACTAGCGGCGACTAGCGAGCAGTACTTC. Amino acids: CASSLGLAATSEQYF. The chain combines TRBV7-3 with TRBJ2-7; TRBD2 aligns across 10 bases. The CDR3 is 15 amino acids. Trimming at V came to 5 bases and at J to 6 bases, leaving 10 bases not matched to a gene. Germline V gene data show CDR1 as SGHTA and CDR2 as FQGTGA. The full variable domain, rest sourced from reference TRBV7-3 and TRBJ2-7, is GAGVSQTPSNKVTEKGKYVELRCDPISGHTALYWYRQSLGQGPEFLIYFQGTGAADDSGLPNDRFFAVRPEGSVSTLKIQRTERGDSAVYLCASSLGLAATSEQYFGPGTRLTVT.

The chain is built from TRBV19 and TRBJ2-2; TRBD1 matches 7 bases. V lost 4 bases and J lost 5; bases outside the gene matches: 4. The CDR3 has 14 residues. Germline lookup yields CDR1 LNHDA and CDR2 SQIVND (reference sequence). The CDR3 DNA reads TGTGCCAGTAGTAGCACAGGGGTAACCGGGGAGCTGTTTTTT. Protein: CASSSTGVTGELFF.

The V gene is TRBV7-2, the J gene TRBJ2-3; possibly TRBD2 for D (5 bases). V lost 4 bases, J lost 12 bases, and 14 bases lay in between. The V gene's germline CDR1 is SGHTA and CDR2 FQGNSA. The CDR3 is made up of 12 amino acids. In DNA form, the CDR3 reads TGTGCCAGCAGCTCCCTAGCCCGTTATCAGTATTTT. Residues: CASSSLARYQYF.

The chain couples TRBV14 to TRBJ2-7; D unresolved. With 5 bases removed from V and 3 bases from J, the gap between germline ends came to 8 bases. Germline V gene lookup returns CDR1 SGHDN and CDR2 FVKESK. This CDR3 has 12 amino acids. DNA of the CDR3: TGTGCCAGCAGCAACTCCTACTACGAGCAGTACTTC. It specifies CASSNSYYEQYF.

This chain connects TRBV5-5 to TRBJ2-1; 7 bases match TRBD2. This CDR3 is 14 amino acids long. Trimming at V came to 4 bases and at J to 3 bases, leaving 4 bases not matched to a gene. Looked up from germline, CDR1 is SGHKS and CDR2 is YYEKEE (reference sequence). The chain's CDR3 is CASSNPSGYNEQFF. The DNA of the CDR3 is TGTGCCAGCAGCAACCCTAGCGGCTACAATGAGCAGTTCTTC.